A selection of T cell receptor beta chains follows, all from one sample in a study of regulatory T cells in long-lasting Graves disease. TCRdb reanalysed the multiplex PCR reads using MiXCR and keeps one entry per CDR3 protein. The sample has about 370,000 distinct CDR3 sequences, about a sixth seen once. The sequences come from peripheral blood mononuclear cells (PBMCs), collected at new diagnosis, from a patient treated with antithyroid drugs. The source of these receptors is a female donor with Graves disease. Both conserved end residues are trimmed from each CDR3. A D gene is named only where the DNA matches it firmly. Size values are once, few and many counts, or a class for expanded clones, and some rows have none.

CDR3 protein: AISVGDDGHT; J gene: TRBJ1-2; clone size: -; V gene: TRBV10-3; D gene: -
CDR3 protein: ASSPWDAGELF; J gene: TRBJ2-2; clone size: many; V gene: TRBV12-3/TRBV12-4; D gene: -
CDR3 protein: ASSVTWSATEAF; J gene: TRBJ1-1; clone size: few; V gene: TRBV5-6; D gene: -
CDR3 protein: ASSQGRGPMNTEAF; J gene: TRBJ1-1; clone size: many; V gene: TRBV11-2; D gene: -
CDR3 protein: ASSEAVIPRGGTGELF; J gene: TRBJ2-2; clone size: -; V gene: TRBV6-1; D gene: TRBD2
CDR3 protein: ASSEPGTPSSYEQY; J gene: TRBJ2-7; clone size: many; V gene: TRBV2; D gene: -
CDR3 protein: ASTDRGLSYEQY; J gene: TRBJ2-7; clone size: many; V gene: TRBV6-1; D gene: TRBD1
CDR3 protein: AWSDRGSGGNTIY; J gene: TRBJ1-3; clone size: -; V gene: TRBV30; D gene: -
CDR3 protein: ASTPAGGVYEQF; J gene: -; clone size: many; V gene: TRBV6-2/TRBV6-3; D gene: TRBD2
CDR3 protein: ASSIDLLAGGRYNEQF; J gene: TRBJ2-1; clone size: few; V gene: TRBV19; D gene: TRBD2
CDR3 protein: ASSFSGLGGWEQY; J gene: TRBJ2-7; clone size: many; V gene: TRBV12-3/TRBV12-4; D gene: -
CDR3 protein: ASSLGLAGVQETQY; J gene: TRBJ2-5; clone size: many; V gene: TRBV27; D gene: TRBD2
CDR3 protein: SAPRQVEYNEQF; J gene: TRBJ2-1; clone size: many; V gene: TRBV29-1; D gene: -
CDR3 protein: ASSYPGAGAAYEQY; J gene: TRBJ2-7; clone size: many; V gene: TRBV7-2; D gene: -
CDR3 protein: SARQTSDRGRLPYEQY; J gene: TRBJ2-7; clone size: -; V gene: TRBV20-1; D gene: TRBD1
CDR3 protein: ASSAAGTEYEKLF; J gene: TRBJ1-4; clone size: many; V gene: TRBV7-9; D gene: -
CDR3 protein: ASSPGQGGNQPQH; J gene: TRBJ1-5; clone size: many; V gene: TRBV5-1; D gene: TRBD1
CDR3 protein: ASSSPGGFTQQF; J gene: TRBJ2-1; clone size: many; V gene: TRBV7-2; D gene: -